This T cell receptor beta chain came from a study of patients with pleural tuberculosis. With V trimmed by 5 bases and J by 6 bases, 9 bases remained unmatched. The CDR3 is 15 amino acids. The germline V gene encodes CDR1 SGHAT and CDR2 FQNNGV. This clonotype was observed at least ten times. TCRdb fed the reads into MiXCR, producing one record per CDR3 protein. The table includes around 49,000 distinct CDR3 sequences, 6% to 8% detected once. The sequence was collected from a human donor with pleural tuberculosis. The J gene is TRBJ2-3, the V gene TRBV11-2; the match to TRBD2 covers 9 bases. CDR3 DNA: TGTGCCAGCAGCACCGGGACTAGCCTTCGTGATACGCAGTATTTT. The encoded protein is CASSTGTSLRDTQYF.